This T cell receptor (beta chain) was documented in a study of T cells in Graves' hyperthyroidism and ophthalmopathy. If no ophthalmopathy progression occurred within 18 months, Graves' hyperthyroidism was stable. Not enrolled were patients with uncontrolled infection, other autoimmune disease, pregnancy or lactation. Findings of the study overall: A 13 V-J signature model discriminated ophthalmopathy versus stable hyperthyroidism. Most expanded thyroid clonotypes above 0.001 also appeared in blood.

The TCR beta CDR3 regions underwent amplification using RNA transcripts as the source. First-round RT-PCR with HTBI primers amplified the TCR CDR3 region. Via MiXCR, TCRdb re-called the multiplex PCR reads, giving one row per CDR3 protein. Among roughly 290,000 distinct CDR3 sequences listed, approximately 14% were seen once. This clonotype was picked up a small number of times. What it binds is not known. The germline gives CDR1 SQVTM, CDR2 ANQGSEA. V was cut by 0 bases and J by 4 bases, with 6 bases left in between. The CDR3 covers 12 residues. This receptor was obtained from a woman aged 40-49 years with Graves' hyperthyroidism. The sequenced material came from blood. V gene TRBV29-1 combines with J gene TRBJ1-2, with D unclear. The CDR3 DNA follows: TGCAGCGTTGAAGATGGATTCTATGGCTACACCTTC. Amino acids: CSVEDGFYGYTF.